This record covers a single TCR beta chain. A COVID-19 case had been met by exposed participants during the 2 weeks before study entry. This CDR3 is 19 amino acids long. J was trimmed by 8 bases and V by 2 bases; bases with no gene match: 20. In germline, CDR1 is SGHTA, CDR2 FQGTGA. The entry originates in a study of blood T cell repertoires in COVID-19. The data were produced by immunoSEQ multiplex PCR, yet TCRdb's version contains in-frame clones alone and is incomplete. The table includes roughly 430,000 clones, roughly 84% detected once. Source material: PBMCs or T cells enriched from blood (not recorded which). The V and J genes are TRBV7-3 and TRBJ2-4; 8 nucleotides match TRBD1. This TCR derives from a woman aged 18-29 years who had been exposed to COVID-19. CDR3 loop: CASSLRGPVQGAQGYIQYF. In DNA, the CDR3 is TGTGCCAGCAGCTTACGAGGGCCAGTTCAGGGGGCCCAGGGATACATTCAGTACTTC.